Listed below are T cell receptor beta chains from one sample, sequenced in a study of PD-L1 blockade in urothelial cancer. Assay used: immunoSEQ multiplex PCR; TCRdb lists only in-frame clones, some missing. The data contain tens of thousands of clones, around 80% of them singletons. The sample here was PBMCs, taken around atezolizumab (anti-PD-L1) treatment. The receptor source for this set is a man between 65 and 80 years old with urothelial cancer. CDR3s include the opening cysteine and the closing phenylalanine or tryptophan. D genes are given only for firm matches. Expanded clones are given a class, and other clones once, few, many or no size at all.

CDR3 DNA: TGTGCCAGCAGCTTAGACGAGTTATCTGAAGCTTTCTTT
CDR3 protein: CASSLDELSEAFF
J gene: TRBJ1-1
V gene: TRBV11-3
clone size: -
D gene: -

CDR3 DNA: TGTGCCAGCAGCTTAGTCAGCGGAAGAAGCTCCTACGAGCAGTACTTC
CDR3 protein: CASSLVSGRSSYEQYF
J gene: TRBJ2-7
V gene: TRBV11-3
clone size: -
D gene: -

CDR3 DNA: TGTGCCAGCAGCTTAATGAAGGGGGCTCCTTACGAGCAGTACTTC
CDR3 protein: CASSLMKGAPYEQYF
J gene: TRBJ2-7
V gene: TRBV7-6
clone size: -
D gene: TRBD1

CDR3 DNA: TGTGCCAGCAGCAAGGGACAGCCCCAAGAGACCCAGTACTTC
CDR3 protein: CASSKGQPQETQYF
J gene: TRBJ2-5
V gene: TRBV5-4
clone size: -
D gene: TRBD1

CDR3 DNA: TGCGCCAGCAGCACTAGCGGGGCCTCCTACGAGCAGTACTTC
CDR3 protein: CASSTSGASYEQYF
J gene: TRBJ2-7
V gene: TRBV5-1
clone size: -
D gene: TRBD2

CDR3 DNA: TGCGCCAGCAGCTTCACAGGGTCCTACACAGATACGCAGTATTTT
CDR3 protein: CASSFTGSYTDTQYF
J gene: TRBJ2-3
V gene: TRBV5-1
clone size: once
D gene: -

CDR3 DNA: TGTGCCAGCAGCTTGGCAGGGGGCGATGGAGAGACCCAGTACTTC
CDR3 protein: CASSLAGGDGETQYF
J gene: TRBJ2-5
V gene: TRBV5-4
clone size: -
D gene: TRBD1

CDR3 DNA: TGTGCCAGCAGCCAAACCCAGGGAATCAGCTACACCTTC
CDR3 protein: CASSQTQGISYTF
J gene: TRBJ1-2
V gene: TRBV6-5
clone size: few
D gene: -

CDR3 DNA: TGTGCCAGCAGCCCTAGCGGGAGTAGCTCCTACGAGCAGTACTTC
CDR3 protein: CASSPSGSSSYEQYF
J gene: TRBJ2-7
V gene: TRBV28
clone size: few
D gene: TRBD2

CDR3 DNA: TGTGCCAGCAGTGAAGGGGACAGGCTTGGTGGAAACACCATATATTTT
CDR3 protein: CASSEGDRLGGNTIYF
J gene: TRBJ1-3
V gene: TRBV6-1
clone size: once
D gene: TRBD1

CDR3 DNA: TGCAGCGTTGGTGGCGGGACGTTCTACAATGAGCAGTTCTTC
CDR3 protein: CSVGGGTFYNEQFF
J gene: TRBJ2-1
V gene: TRBV29-1
clone size: -
D gene: -

CDR3 DNA: TGTGCCAGTAGTACGGGACACCTCAATGAGCAGTTCTTC
CDR3 protein: CASSTGHLNEQFF
J gene: TRBJ2-1
V gene: TRBV19
clone size: -
D gene: -

CDR3 DNA: TGCGCCAGCAGCTTGGTGAGCGTCTCCTACAATGAGCAGTTCTTC
CDR3 protein: CASSLVSVSYNEQFF
J gene: TRBJ2-1
V gene: TRBV5-1
clone size: -
D gene: -

CDR3 DNA: TGTGCCAGCAGCTTAAGGGGCAGGGGAAACTATGGCTACACCTTC
CDR3 protein: CASSLRGRGNYGYTF
J gene: TRBJ1-2
V gene: TRBV7-8
clone size: -
D gene: -

CDR3 DNA: TGCGCCAGCAGCCAAGGCGTACTCAGGGGAAGGGCTGAAGCTTTCTTT
CDR3 protein: CASSQGVLRGRAEAFF
J gene: TRBJ1-1
V gene: TRBV4-1
clone size: -
D gene: -

CDR3 DNA: TGTGCCAGCAGAGTGGGACAGGCGAACAATCAGCCCCAGCATTTT
CDR3 protein: CASRVGQANNQPQHF
J gene: TRBJ1-5
V gene: TRBV6-1
clone size: -
D gene: TRBD1

CDR3 DNA: TGTGCCAGTACCGGGGACAGGGGAATCCGCAATCAGCCCCAGCATTTT
CDR3 protein: CASTGDRGIRNQPQHF
J gene: TRBJ1-5
V gene: TRBV19
clone size: few
D gene: TRBD1

CDR3 DNA: TGTGCCAGCTCACCCTCTTCCGGCAATCAGCCCCAGCATTTT
CDR3 protein: CASSPSSGNQPQHF
J gene: TRBJ1-5
V gene: TRBV18
clone size: -
D gene: -

CDR3 DNA: TGTGCCAGCAGCTCCAGTCCCGGGACAGGGAACAATAGCAATCAGCCCCAGCATTTT
CDR3 protein: CASSSSPGTGNNSNQPQHF
J gene: TRBJ1-5
V gene: TRBV11-2
clone size: few
D gene: TRBD1

CDR3 DNA: TGTGCCAGCTCACTAATGAGGGTCCCTGATCAGCCCCAGCATTTT
CDR3 protein: CASSLMRVPDQPQHF
J gene: TRBJ1-5
V gene: TRBV18
clone size: -
D gene: -

CDR3 DNA: TGTGCCAGCAGCTCCCTGGTACAGGGAAGGCAAGAGACCCAGTACTTC
CDR3 protein: CASSSLVQGRQETQYF
J gene: TRBJ2-5
V gene: TRBV5-6
clone size: -
D gene: -

CDR3 DNA: TGTGCCAGCTCACCACTGAGACTCACCACAGATACGCAGTATTTT
CDR3 protein: CASSPLRLTTDTQYF
J gene: TRBJ2-3
V gene: TRBV18
clone size: -
D gene: -

CDR3 DNA: TGTGCCAGCTCCGACAGGGGGACAGATACGCAGTATTTT
CDR3 protein: CASSDRGTDTQYF
J gene: TRBJ2-3
V gene: TRBV7-2
clone size: -
D gene: TRBD1

CDR3 DNA: TGTGCCAGCAGCTTAGATGGAGGGGCGGGGGATACGCAGTATTTT
CDR3 protein: CASSLDGGAGDTQYF
J gene: TRBJ2-3
V gene: TRBV11-2
clone size: -
D gene: -

CDR3 DNA: TGCGCCAGCAGCTTGGAGATTACAGGGATGGGGCACCAAGAGACCCAGTACTTC
CDR3 protein: CASSLEITGMGHQETQYF
J gene: TRBJ2-5
V gene: TRBV5-1
clone size: -
D gene: -

CDR3 DNA: TGCGCCAGCAGCCAGGGGGGGACAGGTGACACTGAAGCTTTCTTT
CDR3 protein: CASSQGGTGDTEAFF
J gene: TRBJ1-1
V gene: TRBV4-3
clone size: -
D gene: TRBD1

CDR3 DNA: TGTGCCAGCAGCTTATCGTTGGCAGGGGGTGAAGATACGCAGTATTTT
CDR3 protein: CASSLSLAGGEDTQYF
J gene: TRBJ2-3
V gene: TRBV7-7
clone size: -
D gene: TRBD1

CDR3 DNA: TGCGCCAGCAGCCAAGATGATAGCGGGGGAGATACGCAGTATTTT
CDR3 protein: CASSQDDSGGDTQYF
J gene: TRBJ2-3
V gene: TRBV4-3
clone size: -
D gene: TRBD2

CDR3 DNA: TGTGCCATAAGCGGATCTACGAACACCGGGGAGCTGTTTTTT
CDR3 protein: CAISGSTNTGELFF
J gene: TRBJ2-2
V gene: TRBV7-9
clone size: once
D gene: -

CDR3 DNA: TGCGCCAGCAGCCCAGGACAGGGGGCTTCAACTAATGAAAAACTGTTTTTT
CDR3 protein: CASSPGQGASTNEKLFF
J gene: TRBJ1-4
V gene: TRBV5-1
clone size: -
D gene: TRBD1

CDR3 DNA: TGTGCCAGTAGTATACCCAGGGCTCGCCCCAACGTCCTGACTTTC
CDR3 protein: CASSIPRARPNVLTF
J gene: TRBJ2-6
V gene: TRBV19
clone size: once
D gene: -

CDR3 DNA: TGTGCCAGTAGTAGTGGGACATCTGGAAACACCATATATTTT
CDR3 protein: CASSSGTSGNTIYF
J gene: TRBJ1-3
V gene: TRBV19
clone size: -
D gene: -

CDR3 DNA: TGTGCCAGCAGCTATGGGACAGCGGGTGGAAACACCATATATTTT
CDR3 protein: CASSYGTAGGNTIYF
J gene: TRBJ1-3
V gene: TRBV7-6
clone size: -
D gene: TRBD1

CDR3 DNA: TGTGCCAGCAGCTTGAGGGTTGGCGGGGCCGGAGATACGCAGTATTTT
CDR3 protein: CASSLRVGGAGDTQYF
J gene: TRBJ2-3
V gene: TRBV5-4
clone size: -
D gene: -

CDR3 DNA: TGTGCCAGCAGCGTAGACGGAACAGGGAACACTGAAGCTTTCTTT
CDR3 protein: CASSVDGTGNTEAFF
J gene: TRBJ1-1
V gene: TRBV9
clone size: -
D gene: -

CDR3 DNA: TGTGCCAGCAGCTTCGGGACATCGGGAACTGAAGCTTTCTTT
CDR3 protein: CASSFGTSGTEAFF
J gene: TRBJ1-1
V gene: TRBV5-6
clone size: -
D gene: -

CDR3 DNA: TGTGCCAGCAGCTCCGTCCCGGGACAGCAACAAGAGACCCAGTACTTC
CDR3 protein: CASSSVPGQQQETQYF
J gene: TRBJ2-5
V gene: TRBV7-3
clone size: once
D gene: TRBD1

CDR3 DNA: TGCGCCAGCAGCCAAGATCTGGGGGGGTACACAGATACGCAGTATTTT
CDR3 protein: CASSQDLGGYTDTQYF
J gene: TRBJ2-3
V gene: TRBV4-3
clone size: -
D gene: TRBD2

CDR3 DNA: TGTGCCACCTTAGTACAGGGGGCGGTGGAGACCCAGTACTTC
CDR3 protein: CATLVQGAVETQYF
J gene: TRBJ2-5
V gene: TRBV28
clone size: -
D gene: TRBD1

CDR3 DNA: TGTGCCAGCAGTTTATCTGGCCAAAACACCGGGGAGCTGTTTTTT
CDR3 protein: CASSLSGQNTGELFF
J gene: TRBJ2-2
V gene: TRBV27
clone size: -
D gene: -